This entry describes one T cell receptor beta chain. Its antigen is still unknown. This record belongs to a study of cytomegalovirus exposure and HLA in healthy donors. Separation from the roughly 700-subject first cohort characterized the 120-subject validation cohort, to which the donors belonged. Germline lookup yields CDR1 SGHTA and CDR2 FQGNSA. The CDR3 runs to 13 residues. Trimming removed 8 bases from V and 9 bases from J; junction bases left unmatched: 6. Findings of the study overall: Diagnosis of cytomegalovirus status made by the classifier reportedly showed high specificity and sensitivity. The investigators catalogued some 160 TCR beta chains as cytomegalovirus-associated.

Assay used: immunoSEQ multiplex PCR; TCRdb lists only in-frame clones, some missing. The table shows under 75,000 clones, with roughly 94% occurring only once. The sample was PBMCs. The chain links TRBV7-2 to TRBJ1-6; 8 positions agree with TRBD1. The sequence was collected from a woman aged 18 to 35 in good health and CMV-seropositive. In DNA, the CDR3 is TGTGCCAGCGGAGGACAGGGTAGTTCACCCCTCCACTTT. Protein product: CASGGQGSSPLHF.